These T cell receptor beta chains were read from a single sample in a study of PD-1 blockade in classical Hodgkin lymphoma. The repertoire was sequenced with immunoSEQ multiplex PCR; TCRdb's copy has only in-frame clones and lacks some. The top ten clones hold more than 5% of a sample with roughly 60,000 clones, more than 75% of them seen once. The sequenced sample was peripheral blood mononuclear cells (PBMCs), obtained before the second cycle of nivolumab. These receptors were obtained from a human donor with classical Hodgkin lymphoma. Each CDR3 is given with its conserved first and last residue. Each record gives: V gene, CDR3 protein.

TRBV6-5 CASTPLQGALDGYTF
TRBV7-8 CASSLVSQKLNPYEQYF
TRBV5-1 CASSPGTLNTEAFF
TRBV7-9 CASSGWTGNTGELFF
TRBV5-1 CASSSTGSNTGELFF
TRBV6-5 CASRGLAGVNEQFF
TRBV7-9 CASSLSSTWTGYGYTF
TRBV5-1 CASSLGGPSTGELFF
TRBV18 CASSPTGELFF
TRBV5-1 CASSLVDSRNEQFF
TRBV5-3 CARSLEWRRWDYNEQFF